The clone carrying this TCR beta chain was recorded a few times. Antigen unknown. The data belong to a study of blood T cells in healthy people across ages. Whole-study findings and limits: There was a strong correlation between TCR beta diversity and naive T cell percentage.

V lost 3 bases and J 7 bases, leaving 12 bases between the germline ends. The germline V gene encodes CDR1 MDHEN and CDR2 SYDVKM. This CDR3 spans 13 amino acids. Together with a sample-barcoded 5' primer, a J-beta primer mix was included in a second PCR lasting about 6 to 11 cycles. TCRdb independently ran MiXCR on the 5' RACE reads; one entry per CDR3 protein. The sample consists of 750,000 to 950,000 distinct CDR3 sequences, approximately 55% of them appearing once. Ranging in age from about 6 to 90, the donors were healthy Caucasian individuals from Russia. Each donor supplied approximately 10 milliliters of peripheral blood. Total RNA, at least 6 micrograms per sample, was extracted from PBMCs.

Sequenced input: blood. This TCR derives from a man older than 75 in good health. The J gene is TRBJ2-5, the V gene TRBV28; D is ambiguous. CDR3 amino acids: CASSFRVLGTQYF. In DNA form, the CDR3 reads TGTGCCAGCAGTTTTCGGGTTTTAGGGACCCAGTACTTC.